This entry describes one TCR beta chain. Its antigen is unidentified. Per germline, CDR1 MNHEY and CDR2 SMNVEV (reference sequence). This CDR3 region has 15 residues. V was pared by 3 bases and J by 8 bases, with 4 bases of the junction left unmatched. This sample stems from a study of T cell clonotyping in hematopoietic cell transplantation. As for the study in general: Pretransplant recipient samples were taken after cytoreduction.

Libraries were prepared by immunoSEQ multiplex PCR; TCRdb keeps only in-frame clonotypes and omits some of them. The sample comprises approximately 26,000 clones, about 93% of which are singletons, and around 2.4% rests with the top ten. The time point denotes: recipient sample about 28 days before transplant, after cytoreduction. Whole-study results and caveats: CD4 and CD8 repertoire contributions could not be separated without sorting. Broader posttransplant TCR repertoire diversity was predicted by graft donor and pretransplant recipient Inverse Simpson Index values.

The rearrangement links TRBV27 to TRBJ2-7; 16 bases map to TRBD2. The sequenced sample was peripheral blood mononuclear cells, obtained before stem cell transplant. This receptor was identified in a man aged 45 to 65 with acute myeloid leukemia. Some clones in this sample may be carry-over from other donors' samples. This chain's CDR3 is CASSFVGLAGGKQYF. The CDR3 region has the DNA TGTGCCAGCAGTTTTGTGGGACTAGCGGGGGGGAAGCAGTACTTC.